The 32 T cell receptor beta chains below come from one sample, sequenced in a study of blood T cells in healthy people across ages. Next came a second PCR, run for about 7 to 12 cycles, which used a sample-barcoded 5' primer along with a J-beta primer mix. TCRdb processed the 5' RACE reads anew with MiXCR; each CDR3 protein has one entry. The sample includes about 1.6 million distinct CDR3 sequences, about 31% of them seen just once. Sequencing was performed on blood. The origin of the receptors is a woman in her twenties or thirties in good health.

This clonotype has just a few counts. V is TRBV9 and J is TRBJ2-1; 11 bases agree with TRBD1. J lost 9 bases, V lost 5 bases, and 4 bases had no gene match. The CDR3 length is 13 residues. Germline-derived CDR1 and CDR2 are SGDLS and YYNGEE. CDR3 coding DNA: TGTGCCAGCAGTGGACAGGGGGCTAGTGAGCAGTTCTTC. It is translated as CASSGQGASEQFF.

This clonotype has a handful of counts. The chain uses TRBV6-1 and TRBJ2-4; 7 bases map to TRBD1. J gave up 3 bases and V 7 bases, and 3 bases lay outside the gene matches. Germline-derived CDR1 and CDR2 are MNHNS and SASEGT. The CDR3 spans 13 residues. The CDR3 spells CASMRDSKNIQYF. CDR3 nucleotide sequence: TGTGCCAGCATGAGGGACAGCAAAAACATTCAGTACTTC.

About this clonotype: Possible read error: a much larger clone is one base away. The rearrangement uses TRBV4-2 and TRBJ2-7; a possible D gene is TRBD1 (5 bases). The CDR3 spans 13 residues. CDR1 and CDR2 (germline): LGHNA, YNFKEQ. This CDR3 is CANSPRGNYEQYF. The CDR3, as DNA: TGTGCCAACAGCCCTAGGGGCAACTACGAGCAGTACTTC.

The J gene is TRBJ2-2, the V gene TRBV2; D is undetermined. The V gene's germline CDR1 is SNHLY and CDR2 FYNNEI. V lost 11 bases and J lost 4, with 8 bases in between. The CDR3 extends over 11 amino acids. In DNA, the CDR3 is TGTGCCGGAAAAATCACCGGGGAGCTGTTTTTT. Amino acid sequence: CAGKITGELFF.

The V gene is TRBV20-1, the J gene TRBJ1-2; 8 bases are a match to TRBD1. Germline CDR1 and CDR2: DFQATT and SNEGSKA (reference sequence). CDR3 length equals 14 residues. V trimming: 6 bases; J trimming: 2 bases; junction bases outside the gene matches: 8. CDR3 DNA sequence: TGCAGTGCCAGACAGGGGTCTGGGAACTATGGCTACACCTTC. Amino acids: CSARQGSGNYGYTF.

The V gene is TRBV29-1, the J gene TRBJ1-2; D perhaps matches TRBD1 (6 bases). The CDR3 consists of 15 residues. V dropped 0 bases and J dropped 8 bases, with 19 bases sitting between them. The germline gives CDR1 SQVTM, CDR2 ANQGSEA. The CDR3 region is CSVEDRGRGGAGYTF. The CDR3 nucleotides are TGCAGCGTTGAAGACCGGGGGCGCGGAGGTGCGGGCTACACCTTC.

Comment on this clonotype: A much larger clone differs from this one at a single base, so this may be a read error. The rearrangement uses TRBV7-2 and TRBJ2-3, with D possibly matching TRBD1 (6 bases). The germline V gene has CDR1 SGHTA and CDR2 FQGNSA. Trimming shortened V by 4 bases and J by 5 bases, and 16 bases separated the two germline ends. The CDR3 spans 15 residues. The CDR3 nucleotides are TGTGCCAGCAGCTGTGGGACATCCGAGGGAGATACGCAGTATTTT. Protein: CASSCGTSEGDTQYF.

This clonotype was observed a few times. This CDR3 reads CASSSPGLRGTDTQYF. The CDR3 DNA is TGTGCCAGCAGCTCGCCGGGCCTCCGGGGCACAGATACGCAGTATTTT. This chain links TRBV7-9 with TRBJ2-3; D is undetermined. The V gene lost 4 bases and the J gene lost 1 base, with 15 bases spanning the gap. CDR3 size: 16 residues. CDR1 SEHNR and CDR2 FQNEAQ come from the germline V gene (reference sequence).

Note on this clonotype: Germline and junction disagree at one end, which may indicate a read error. V usage is TRBV12-3 or TRBV12-4 and J usage is TRBJ2-3; TRBD1 matches at 8 bases. CDR3 length: 15 residues. This CDR3 reads CASSLHRGLQDAQYF. The CDR3 region has the DNA TGTGCCAGCAGTTTACACAGGGGGTTACAAGATGCGCAGTATTTT.

This clonotype has a count of ten or more. The chain has TRBV5-1 and TRBJ2-3; perhaps TRBD2 as D (5 bases). The V gene's germline CDR1 is SGHRS and CDR2 YFSETQ. Trimming took 1 base from V and 7 from J, leaving 19 bases between them. The length of the CDR3 is 16 residues. The CDR3 spells CASSLRWEQRWNTQYF. The CDR3 DNA follows: TGCGCCAGCAGCTTGCGGTGGGAGCAGAGATGGAATACGCAGTATTTT.

The rearrangement links TRBV21-1 to TRBJ2-1; TRBD2 is the table's D call, not checked against the DNA. TRBV21-1 represents a pseudogene. The CDR3 runs to 16 residues. CDR3 region: CVSSKGRTSGYNEQFF. The CDR3 DNA follows: TGTGTCAGCAGCAAAGGGAGGACTAGCGGTTACAATGAGCAGTTCTTC.

This clonotype was recorded a few times. This rearrangement joins TRBV5-5 to TRBJ1-2; TRBD1 matches at 10 bases. CDR1 SGHKS and CDR2 YYEKEE come from the germline V gene (reference sequence). Germline trimming cut 4 bases from V and 5 bases from J; bases unmatched to any gene: 8. The CDR3 loop spans 15 amino acids. The CDR3 coding sequence is TGTGCCAGCAGCAGGGGGGACAGGGGTGTATATGGCTACACCTTC. Protein: CASSRGDRGVYGYTF.

This clonotype was observed many times. The chain uses TRBV5-1 and TRBJ2-7; D is unclear. The CDR3 has 13 amino acids. From germline, CDR1 is SGHRS and CDR2 YFSETQ. The V end lost 0 bases, the J end lost 1 base, and 5 bases lay between the germline ends. The CDR3 region is CASSLEASYEQYF. The CDR3 DNA reads TGCGCCAGCAGCTTGGAAGCTTCCTACGAGCAGTACTTC.

This clonotype was found a few times. The gene calls are TRBV7-9 and TRBJ2-2; D perhaps matches TRBD2 (5 bases). In germline, CDR1 is SEHNR, CDR2 FQNEAQ (reference sequence). The CDR3 extends over 16 amino acids. V was shortened by 5 bases and J by 0 bases, with 13 bases between the two germline ends. CDR3 loop: CASSPPERANTGELFF. CDR3 DNA sequence: TGTGCCAGCAGCCCCCCCGAGAGGGCGAACACCGGGGAGCTGTTTTTT. Using reference TRBV7-9 and TRBJ2-2 for the parts outside the CDR3, the full variable domain is DTGVSQNPRHKITKRGQNVTFRCDPISEHNRLYWYRQTLGQGPEFLTYFQNEAQLEKSRLLSDRFSAERPKGSFSTLEIQRTEQGDSAMYLCASSPPERANTGELFFGEGSRLTVL.

In its sample, this clonotype was seen a few times. V and J are TRBV4-1 and TRBJ2-7, with 16 bases lining up with TRBD2. The CDR3 sequence is 17 residues long. With 4 bases clipped from V and 3 bases from J, the junction kept 6 bases outside the gene matches. Germline CDR1 and CDR2: MGHRA and YSYEKL. The DNA for the CDR3 is TGCGCCAGCAGCCGGTCCGGGACTAGCGGGGGGGTCTACGAGCAGTACTTC. Protein product: CASSRSGTSGGVYEQYF.

The rearrangement joins TRBV7-8 to TRBJ2-5; a possible D gene is TRBD2 (6 bases). With 5 bases removed from V and 7 bases from J, the gap between germline ends came to 11 bases. CDR3 length: 12 amino acids. CDR1 and CDR2 from the germline V gene are SGHVS and FQNEAQ. CDR3 nucleotide sequence: TGTGCCAGCAGCCCCTCGGAGGGGACCCAGTACTTC. As protein: CASSPSEGTQYF.

A note on this clonotype: The junction departs from germline at one end; a sequencing error may be responsible. The chain joins TRBV7-9 to TRBJ2-3; D is unclear. Germline values: CDR1 SEHNR, CDR2 FQNEAQ (reference sequence). This CDR3 has 13 residues. The CDR3 protein is CACSFADTDTQYF. DNA of the CDR3: TGTGCCTGCAGCTTTGCAGACACAGATACGCAGTATTTT.

The chain uses TRBV20-1 and TRBJ1-2; D is unresolved. CDR3 length: 12 residues. The germline V and J ends were trimmed by 4 bases and 8 bases, with 14 bases remaining between them. Germline V lookup: CDR1 DFQATT, CDR2 SNEGSKA (reference sequence). CDR3 sequence reads: CSAIGPLDGYTF. CDR3 DNA sequence: TGCAGTGCTATAGGTCCTCTAGACGGCTACACCTTC.

The chain couples TRBV6-2 or TRBV6-3 to TRBJ2-3; no reliable D call. The CDR3 covers 10 residues. Germline CDR1 reads MNHEY; CDR2 reads SVGEGT. Trimming removed 7 bases at V and 14 bases at J, with 13 bases between. The CDR3 spells CASKEVMWYF. The DNA for the CDR3 is TGTGCCAGCAAAGAGGTGATGTGGTATTTT.

The V and J genes are TRBV12-3 or TRBV12-4 and TRBJ2-5; the D gene could be TRBD1 or TRBD2 (6 bases each). The CDR3 has 14 amino acids. Trimming stripped 2 bases from V and 5 bases from J, with 12 bases between. CDR3 bases: TGTGCCAGCAGTTTACGGGGGCCCGTGGAGACCCAGTACTTC. Residues: CASSLRGPVETQYF.

This clonotype has a count of ten or more. The CDR3 loop reads CASSLEGQGRNNEQFF. The CDR3 DNA follows: TGCGCCAGCAGCTTGGAGGGACAGGGGAGGAACAATGAGCAGTTCTTC. The chain is built from TRBV5-1 and TRBJ2-1, with 10 nucleotides matching TRBD1. The J segment lost 5 bases and the V segment lost 0 bases, leaving 5 bases of the junction unmatched. Germline CDR1 reads SGHRS; CDR2 reads YFSETQ. The CDR3 has 16 residues.

This chain uses TRBV12-5 with TRBJ2-3, with TRBD1 identical over 8 bases. Germline CDR1 is LGHNT and CDR2 is FRNRAP. V gave up 5 bases and J gave up 2 bases; unmatched junction bases: 6. The CDR3 has 15 residues. The CDR3 loop reads CASGPGTGDTDTQYF. The CDR3 nucleotides are TGTGCTAGTGGTCCCGGGACAGGAGACACAGATACGCAGTATTTT.

This chain links TRBV11-2 with TRBJ1-2, with D possibly matching TRBD1 (5 bases). V was clipped by 6 bases and J by 3 bases, with 20 bases between them. CDR3 size: 16 residues. Looked up from germline, CDR1 is SGHAT and CDR2 is FQNNGV. The CDR3 sequence is CASRQAGIRVDYGYTF. CDR3 bases: TGTGCCAGCAGACAGGCTGGGATCAGGGTCGACTATGGCTACACCTTC. The full variable domain, with the rest looked up from reference TRBV11-2 and TRBJ1-2, is EAGVAQSPRYKIIEKRQSVAFWCNPISGHATLYWYQQILGQGPKLLIQFQNNGVVDDSQLPKDRFSAERLKGVDSTLKIQPAKLEDSAVYLCASRQAGIRVDYGYTFGSGTRLTVV.

The chain links TRBV3-1 to TRBJ2-5; D is undetermined. V was shortened by 10 bases and J by 0 bases, with 9 bases between the two germline ends. The CDR3 runs 12 residues. The germline V gene has CDR1 LGHDT and CDR2 YNNKEL (reference sequence). CDR3: CATTGHQETQYF. The CDR3, as DNA: TGTGCCACGACCGGACACCAAGAGACCCAGTACTTC.

This clonotype turned up a few times. This chain links TRBV27 with TRBJ2-1, with 9 bases that match TRBD2. Per the germline V gene, CDR1 is MNHEY and CDR2 is SMNVEV (reference sequence). The CDR3 is 15 residues long. With V trimmed by 6 bases and J by 8 bases, 11 bases remained unmatched. The CDR3, as DNA: TGTGCCAGCAGCGTGACGGGCGGGGGGGTATATGAGCAGTTCTTC. As protein: CASSVTGGGVYEQFF.

This clonotype was observed a few times. V gene TRBV6-1 combines with J gene TRBJ2-3; no clear D gene. V was trimmed by 5 bases and J by 0 bases, leaving 9 bases between them. Per the germline V gene, CDR1 is MNHNS and CDR2 is SASEGT. The CDR3 is 14 residues long. The CDR3 spells CASSLQTSTDTQYF. The CDR3, as DNA: TGTGCCAGCAGTCTGCAAACTAGCACAGATACGCAGTATTTT.

This clonotype was found a few times. The chain recombines TRBV9 with TRBJ2-7; 14 bases line up with TRBD2. After removal of 2 bases from V and 4 bases from J, the junction contained 2 bases not matched to a gene. The CDR3 sequence is 15 residues long. Germline V lookup: CDR1 SGDLS, CDR2 YYNGEE. CDR3 nucleotides: TGTGCCAGCAGCGTGGGACTAGCGGGGGAATACGAGCAGTACTTC. Its protein is CASSVGLAGEYEQYF.

In this sample, this clonotype turned up a few times. J is TRBJ2-3 and V is TRBV6-1, with 16 bases matching TRBD2. The CDR3 is made up of 18 amino acids. With V trimmed by 6 bases and J by 5 bases, 11 bases remained unmatched. Germline V gives CDR1 MNHNS, CDR2 SASEGT. CDR3 DNA: TGTGCCAGCAGCCCTAGGGGACTAGCGGGGGGGCAAATAGATACGCAGTATTTT. Translation: CASSPRGLAGGQIDTQYF.

This clonotype was counted at least ten times. The chain couples TRBV20-1 to TRBJ2-3; TRBD2 agrees at 10 bases. Germline V gives CDR1 DFQATT, CDR2 SNEGSKA (reference sequence). Germline trimming cut 3 bases from V and 1 base from J; bases unmatched to any gene: 1. The CDR3 covers 14 residues. The CDR3: CSARGTSGTDTQYF. The CDR3 DNA reads as TGCAGTGCTAGGGGGACTAGCGGCACAGATACGCAGTATTTT.

The chain recombines TRBV5-1 with TRBJ2-7, with D maybe TRBD2 (6 bases). V was trimmed by 5 bases and J by 3 bases, leaving 15 bases between them. CDR3 length: 14 residues. Germline V lookup: CDR1 SGHRS, CDR2 YFSETQ. The CDR3 reads CASRGLTGDYEQYF. CDR3 nucleotides: TGCGCCAGCAGGGGACTTACGGGGGACTACGAGCAGTACTTC.

The rearrangement links TRBV10-1 to TRBJ1-6; 7 nucleotides line up with TRBD1. V lost 7 bases, J lost 7 bases, and 13 bases stayed unmatched. This CDR3 spans 16 amino acids. The germline V gene has CDR1 WNHNN and CDR2 SYGVQD (reference sequence). The DNA for the CDR3 is TGCGCCAGCAAGGTCGGACAGGTTAAGGGAAATTCACCCCTCCACTTT. It yields the protein CASKVGQVKGNSPLHF.

The J gene is TRBJ2-1, the V gene TRBV12-3 or TRBV12-4; D not resolved. The CDR3 covers 13 residues. Trimming removed 7 bases at V and 1 base at J, with 8 bases between. CDR3 sequence (DNA): TGTGCCAGCAAAGAGAGGTCCTACAATGAGCAGTTCTTC. Translating it yields CASKERSYNEQFF.